The 4 T cell receptor beta chains given below trace back to one sample, sequenced in a study of technical replicates of blood from a few donors. Sequencing used immunoSEQ multiplex PCR; TCRdb keeps in-frame clones, though not all of them. The repertoire consists of approximately 73,000 clones, with over 90% occurring once and the leading ten covering 0.3% to 0.45%. Sample: T cells isolated from PBMCs. The source of these receptors is a human donor in good health.

The rearrangement links TRBV5-8 to TRBJ2-1; 8 nucleotides align to TRBD2. Looked up from germline, CDR1 is SGHTS and CDR2 is YDEGEE. With 2 bases clipped from V and 4 bases from J, the junction kept 5 bases outside the gene matches. The CDR3 sequence is 15 residues long. CDR3 DNA: TGTGCCAGCAGCTTTGAGCTAGCGGGTTACAATGAGCAGTTCTTC. This translates into CASSFELAGYNEQFF.

The rearrangement links TRBV11-3 to TRBJ2-2, with D perhaps matching TRBD2 (6 bases). Germline CDR1 SGHNT, CDR2 YENEEA. Trimming took 5 bases from V and 10 from J, leaving 11 bases between them. The CDR3 spans 12 residues. DNA of the CDR3: TGTGCCAGCAGCCGGGAGTTTCTGGAGCTGTTTTTT. Its translation is CASSREFLELFF.

The rearrangement uses TRBV5-4 and TRBJ1-2, with D tentatively TRBD1 (6 bases). V was clipped by 3 bases and J by 6 bases, with 15 bases between them. CDR3 size: 14 residues. Germline-derived CDR1 and CDR2 are SGHNT and YYREEE (reference sequence). As DNA, the CDR3 is TGTGCCAGCAGCTCGGGATGGGACAATGATGGCTACACCTTC. Its translation is CASSSGWDNDGYTF.

V is TRBV6-4 and J is TRBJ2-3; no clear D gene. Between the trimmed V and J ends, which lost 6 bases and 3 bases, there was a span of 10 bases. CDR1 and CDR2 from the germline V gene are MRHNA and SNTAGT. The length of the CDR3 is 13 residues. CDR3 coding DNA: TGTGCCAGCAGGCCTTCGGGTACAGATACGCAGTATTTT. It is translated as CASRPSGTDTQYF.